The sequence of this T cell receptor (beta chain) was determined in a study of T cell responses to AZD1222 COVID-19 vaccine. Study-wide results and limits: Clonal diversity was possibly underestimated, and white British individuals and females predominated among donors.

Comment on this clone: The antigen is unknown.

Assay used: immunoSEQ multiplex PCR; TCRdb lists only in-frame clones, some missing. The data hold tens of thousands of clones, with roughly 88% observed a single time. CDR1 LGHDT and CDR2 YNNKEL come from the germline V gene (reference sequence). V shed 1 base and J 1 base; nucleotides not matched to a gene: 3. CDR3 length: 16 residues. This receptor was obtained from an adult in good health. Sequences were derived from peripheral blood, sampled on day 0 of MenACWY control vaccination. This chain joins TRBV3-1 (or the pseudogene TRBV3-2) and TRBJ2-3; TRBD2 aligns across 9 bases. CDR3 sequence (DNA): TGTGCCAGCAGCCAAGGTGTAGCGGGAGGCACAGATACGCAGTATTTT. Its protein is CASSQGVAGGTDTQYF.